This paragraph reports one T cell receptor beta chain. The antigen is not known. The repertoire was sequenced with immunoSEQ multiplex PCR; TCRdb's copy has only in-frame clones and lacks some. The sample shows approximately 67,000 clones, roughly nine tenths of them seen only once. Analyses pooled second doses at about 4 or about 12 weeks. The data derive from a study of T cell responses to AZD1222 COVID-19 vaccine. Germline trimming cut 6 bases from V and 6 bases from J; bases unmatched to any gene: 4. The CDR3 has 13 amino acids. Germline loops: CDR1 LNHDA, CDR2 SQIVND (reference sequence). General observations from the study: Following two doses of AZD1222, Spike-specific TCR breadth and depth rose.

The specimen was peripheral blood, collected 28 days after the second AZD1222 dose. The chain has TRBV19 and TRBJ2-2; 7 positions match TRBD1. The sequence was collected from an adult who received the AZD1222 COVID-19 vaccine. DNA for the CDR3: TGTGCCAGTAGCGGACAGGAACCCGGGGAGCTGTTTTTT. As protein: CASSGQEPGELFF.